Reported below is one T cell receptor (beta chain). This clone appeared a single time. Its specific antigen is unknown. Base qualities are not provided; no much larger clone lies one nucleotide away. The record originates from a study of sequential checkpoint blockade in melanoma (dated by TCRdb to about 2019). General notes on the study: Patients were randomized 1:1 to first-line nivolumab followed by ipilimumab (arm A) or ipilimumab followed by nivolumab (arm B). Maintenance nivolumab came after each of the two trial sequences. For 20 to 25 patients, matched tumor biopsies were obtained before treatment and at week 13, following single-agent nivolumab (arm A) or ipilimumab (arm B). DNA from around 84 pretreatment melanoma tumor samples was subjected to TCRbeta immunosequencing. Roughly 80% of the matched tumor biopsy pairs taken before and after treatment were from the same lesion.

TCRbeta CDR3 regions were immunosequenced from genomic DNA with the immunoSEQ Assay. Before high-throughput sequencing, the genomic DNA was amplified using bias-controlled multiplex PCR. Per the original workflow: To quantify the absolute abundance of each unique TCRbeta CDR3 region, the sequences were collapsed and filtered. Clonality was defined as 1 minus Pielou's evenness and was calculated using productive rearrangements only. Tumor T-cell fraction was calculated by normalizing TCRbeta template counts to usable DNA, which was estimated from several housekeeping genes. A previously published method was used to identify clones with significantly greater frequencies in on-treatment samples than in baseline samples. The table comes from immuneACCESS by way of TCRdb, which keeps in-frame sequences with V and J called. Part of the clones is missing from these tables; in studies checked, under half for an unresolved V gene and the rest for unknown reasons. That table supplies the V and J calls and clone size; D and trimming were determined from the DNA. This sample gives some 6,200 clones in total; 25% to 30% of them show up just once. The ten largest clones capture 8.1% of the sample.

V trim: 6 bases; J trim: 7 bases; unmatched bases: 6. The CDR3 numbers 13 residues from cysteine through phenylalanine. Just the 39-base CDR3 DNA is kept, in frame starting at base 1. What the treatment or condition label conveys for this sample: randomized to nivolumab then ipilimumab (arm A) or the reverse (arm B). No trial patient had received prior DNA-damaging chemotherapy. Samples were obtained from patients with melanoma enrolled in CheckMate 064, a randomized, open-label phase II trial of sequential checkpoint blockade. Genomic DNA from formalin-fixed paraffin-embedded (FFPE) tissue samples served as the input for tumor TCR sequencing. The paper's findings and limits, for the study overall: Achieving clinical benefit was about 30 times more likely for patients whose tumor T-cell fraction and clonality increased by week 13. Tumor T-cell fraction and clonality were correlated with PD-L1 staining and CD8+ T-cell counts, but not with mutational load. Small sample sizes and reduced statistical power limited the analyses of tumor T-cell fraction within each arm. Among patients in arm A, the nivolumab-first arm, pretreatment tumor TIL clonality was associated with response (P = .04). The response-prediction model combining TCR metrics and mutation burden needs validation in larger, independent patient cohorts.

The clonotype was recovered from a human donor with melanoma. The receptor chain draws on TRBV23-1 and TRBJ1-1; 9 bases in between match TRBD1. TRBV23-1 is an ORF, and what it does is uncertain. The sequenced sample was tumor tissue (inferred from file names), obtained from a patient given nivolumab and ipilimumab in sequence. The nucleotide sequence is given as TGCGCCAGCAGCTTGGGGACAGGGATTGAAGCTTTCTTT. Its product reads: CASSLGTGIEAFF.